These 7 T cell receptor beta chains came from one sample sequenced in a study of post-analysis software for immune sequencing data. Findings and caveats of the study: Among roughly five TRBV segments more frequent in patients than controls were TRBV5-6, TRBV5-1 and TRBV20-1.

Their target antigens are unknown. Prepared TCR beta cDNA libraries contained unique molecular identifiers. Each CDR3 protein gets one entry after TCRdb re-called the PCR reads with MiXCR. The table records 750,000 to 950,000 distinct CDR3 sequences, 46% of them present only once. Sequenced sample: blood. Receptor source: a girl aged 5 to 17 with multiple sclerosis.

This clonotype was counted a few times. V and J are TRBV12-3 or TRBV12-4 and TRBJ2-7; the match to TRBD1 covers 7 bases. There are 16 residues in the CDR3. With 0 bases clipped from V and 2 bases from J, the junction kept 7 bases outside the gene matches. As DNA, the CDR3 is TGTGCCAGCAGTTTAGCGGTGGGACAGATCCCCTACGAGCAGTACTTC. As protein: CASSLAVGQIPYEQYF.

This clonotype was detected once. The chain carries TRBV3-1 and TRBJ2-3, with D possibly being TRBD2 (5 bases). V was cut by 5 bases and J by 4 bases, with 13 bases left in between. This CDR3 region has 14 residues. CDR1 is LGHDT, CDR2 YNNKEL, per germline (reference sequence). Written as DNA, the CDR3 is TGTGCCAGCAGCTCCCACGGGATGCCAGATACGCAGTATTTT. Protein sequence: CASSSHGMPDTQYF.

V and J are TRBV9 and TRBJ1-5; D call uncertain. Trimming left V 0 bases short and J 6 bases short, with 19 bases between. The germline CDR1 and CDR2 sequences are SGDLS and YYNGEE. The CDR3 totals 17 residues. CDR3 residues: CASSVARHPRGSQPQHF. The CDR3 region has the DNA TGTGCCAGCAGCGTAGCCCGACACCCACGCGGGAGTCAGCCCCAGCATTTT.

Only a few counts were recorded for this clonotype. The chain couples TRBV11-2 to TRBJ2-4, with 9 bases matching TRBD2. The DNA end lines up better with TRBJ2-5; the J call may be wrong. CDR1 and CDR2 from the germline V gene are SGHAT and FQNNGV. The CDR3 runs 23 residues. The CDR3 DNA reads as TGTGCCAGCAGCTTAGTGGGTCTACGTAGCGGGAGCCTTCGTGCGTTCGTCCAAGAGACCCAGTACTTC. Translation: CASSLVGLRSGSLRAFVQETQYF.

This rearrangement joins TRBV28 to TRBJ2-2; 7 bases fit TRBD2. V dropped 6 bases and J dropped 6; count of bases not matched to a gene: 16. Germline CDR1 reads MDHEN; CDR2 reads SYDVKM. The CDR3 is 17 amino acids. CDR3 protein: CASRGDYTTYNPGELFF. Here the CDR3 DNA reads TGTGCCAGCAGAGGGGACTATACAACATATAATCCCGGGGAGCTGTTTTTT.

The rearrangement links TRBV15 to TRBJ2-7; 8 nucleotides agree with TRBD2. Trimming at V came to 1 base and at J to 4 bases, leaving 3 bases not matched to a gene. CDR3 length: 14 residues. Germline V CDR1 and CDR2: LNHNV, YYDKDF (reference sequence). This CDR3 reads CATSRAGGPYEQYF. CDR3 coding DNA: TGTGCCACCAGCAGAGCGGGAGGGCCATACGAGCAGTACTTC.

This clonotype was counted a few times. This sequence joins TRBV4-2 and TRBJ2-7; 13 nucleotides align to TRBD2. CDR1 is LGHNA and CDR2 is YNFKEQ in the germline V gene. Trimming at V came to 1 base and at J to 3 bases, leaving 9 bases not matched to a gene. This CDR3 is built from 18 residues. The CDR3 loop reads CASSQGTSGSDLGYEQYF. As DNA, the CDR3 is TGTGCCAGCAGCCAAGGGACTAGCGGGAGTGATCTGGGCTACGAGCAGTACTTC.